This entry concerns a single T cell receptor (beta chain). The data originate from a study of blood T cell repertoires in COVID-19. Study details: The United States, Italy and Spain supplied acute and convalescent COVID-19 samples. PBMCs, B-cell-depleted T cells, or T cells were the source of the cDNA or gDNA that made up the material.

Original analysis: Nucleated cell number was recorded as an estimate derived from reference gene primer amplification. The data were produced by immunoSEQ multiplex PCR, yet TCRdb's version contains in-frame clones alone and is incomplete. The DNA gave D and trimming, while V, J and clone size come from that table. Found here are roughly 41,000 clones, approximately 80% of them singletons; the top ten hold 4.8%. CDR3 size: 13 residues. Germline V lookup: CDR1 SGHRS, CDR2 YFSETQ. The V and J ends lost 4 bases and 3 bases respectively, with 8 bases between them. The TCR comes from a man between 45 and 60 years old with active COVID-19. Sequencing was performed on peripheral blood. The rearrangement joins TRBV5-1 to TRBJ2-1, with D maybe TRBD1 (5 bases). CDR3 coding DNA: TGCGCCAGCAGCCTCGGACACTACAATGAGCAGTTCTTC. Translation gives CASSLGHYNEQFF.